These 29 T cell receptor beta chains originate from one sample sequenced in a study of Tregs in tolerant kidney transplant recipients (dated by TCRdb to about 2019). Library creation used the immunoSEQ multiplex PCR assay. As stored in TCRdb, this immuneACCESS dataset retains in-frame rearrangements with V and J assigned. A fraction of the clones does not appear; measured against another copy, unresolved V genes explain less than half of the discrepancy, and the remainder lacks a known reason. The sample table lists around 61,000 clones, around 87% of them with a count of one. The ten largest clones represent 3.5% to 4.5% of the sample. In light of the paper, this sample's time point label describes: 6 months after combined kidney and bone marrow transplant. The transplants used related donors with nonmyeloablative bone marrow transplantation, and mixed chimerism in the human trials was transient.

The sequences come from CD4+ T cells from blood (PBMCs), collected 6 months after the transplant. Receptors originate from a human patient who received a combined kidney and bone marrow transplant. Following a transplant, some T cells may be graft donor cells, not patient cells.

The chain's CDR3 is CASSSGTSGRAQETQYF. CDR3 DNA: TGTGCCAGCAGCTCCGGGACTAGCGGGAGGGCCCAAGAGACCCAGTACTTC. This chain joins TRBV11-2 and TRBJ2-5; 16 bases are a match to TRBD2. The junction had 3 bases not matched to a gene; V was cut back by 4 bases and J by 1 base. The CDR3 is 17 residues long. Germline V gene lookup returns CDR1 SGHAT and CDR2 FQNNGV.

This clone appeared once. V gene TRBV29-1 combines with J gene TRBJ1-1; D is perhaps TRBD1 (5 bases). From germline, CDR1 is SQVTM and CDR2 ANQGSEA. This CDR3 spans 15 amino acids. V was trimmed by 2 bases and J by 1 base, leaving 14 bases between them. The CDR3 is CSVEKVRQRNTEAFF. CDR3 nucleotides: TGCAGCGTTGAAAAGGTTAGACAGCGGAACACTGAAGCTTTCTTT.

Notes on this clone: At one boundary the junction diverges from the germline segment, which might be a read error. Other DNA variants within this sample encode the same CDR3. The rearrangement joins TRBV4-1 to TRBJ1-6; 7 positions agree with TRBD1. The germline V gene encodes CDR1 MGHRA and CDR2 YSYEKL. This CDR3 region has 17 residues. CDR3 protein: CASSQAEGAIYNSPLHF. CDR3 nucleotides: TGCGCCAGCAGCCAAGCTGAGGGGGCCATTTATAATTCCCCCCTCCACTTT.

V and J are TRBV5-1 and TRBJ1-2, with TRBD1 as a possible D gene (5 bases). V lost 0 bases to trimming and J lost 2 bases, with 8 bases between them. Germline V gene data show CDR1 as SGHRS and CDR2 as YFSETQ. This CDR3 has 14 residues. In nucleotides, the CDR3 is TGCGCCAGCAGCTTGGACGGGGGGAACTATGGCTACACCTTC. Protein: CASSLDGGNYGYTF.

The chain is built from TRBV7-2 and TRBJ2-1, with 8 nucleotides matching TRBD1. Trimming removed 2 bases from V and 0 bases from J; junction bases left unmatched: 9. Germline V gene lookup returns CDR1 SGHTA and CDR2 FQGNSA. The CDR3 spans 18 residues. CDR3 DNA sequence: TGTGCCAGCAGCTTAACACAGACAGGGGTCGGCTCCTACAATGAGCAGTTCTTC. Protein sequence: CASSLTQTGVGSYNEQFF.

The rearrangement uses TRBV28 and TRBJ1-4; tentatively, D is TRBD1 (6 bases). With 8 bases removed from V and 4 bases from J, the gap between germline ends came to 20 bases. The CDR3 length is 16 residues. Germline V gene lookup returns CDR1 MDHEN and CDR2 SYDVKM. In nucleotides, the CDR3 is TGTGCCAGCGCCGCAGGGGATATAGGCCGTAATGAAAAACTGTTTTTT. This codes for CASAAGDIGRNEKLFF. The full variable domain, completed using reference TRBV28 and TRBJ1-4, is DVKVTQSSRYLVKRTGEKVFLECVQDMDHENMFWYRQDPGLGLRLIYFSYDVKMKEKGDIPEGYSVSREKKERFSLILESASTNQTSMYLCASAAGDIGRNEKLFFGSGTQLSVL.

V usage is TRBV5-1 and J usage is TRBJ2-3; TRBD2 matches 8 bases. CDR3 length: 16 amino acids. Germline CDR1 and CDR2: SGHRS and YFSETQ. Unmatched junction bases numbered 4, after V lost 0 bases and J lost 1 base. The DNA of the CDR3 is TGCGCCAGCAGCTTGGAAGGGCGGGGGGGCACAGATACGCAGTATTTT. Translation gives CASSLEGRGGTDTQYF.

This chain joins TRBV30 and TRBJ2-3; 8 nucleotides align to TRBD2. The CDR3 extends over 13 amino acids. J gave up 6 bases and V 1 base, and 3 bases lay outside the gene matches. Germline V gives CDR1 GTSNPN, CDR2 SVGIG (reference sequence). This chain's CDR3 is CAWSGGRTDTQYF. CDR3 in DNA: TGTGCCTGGAGTGGCGGGAGGACCGATACGCAGTATTTT.

This chain links TRBV21-1 with TRBJ2-5; TRBD2, as called in the table, went unchecked against the DNA. TRBV21-1 is designated a pseudogene. The CDR3 spans 17 residues. CDR3 loop: CASSKAPGGGPQETQYF. The CDR3 DNA reads TGTGCCAGCAGCAAAGCCCCCGGGGGGGGACCTCAAGAGACCCAGTACTTC.

The J gene is TRBJ2-3, the V gene TRBV6-5; maybe TRBD1 (5 bases). Trimming shortened V by 5 bases and J by 2 bases, and 8 bases separated the two germline ends. Per the germline V gene, CDR1 is MNHEY and CDR2 is SVGAGI. The CDR3 runs to 13 residues. In nucleotides, the CDR3 is TGTGCCAGCAGTAAGGACATCACAGATACGCAGTATTTT. It specifies CASSKDITDTQYF.

This clone was found a few times. This sequence joins TRBV4-3 and TRBJ1-1, with a tentative D call TRBD1 (6 bases). CDR1 LGHNA and CDR2 YSLEER come from the germline V gene. The CDR3 totals 18 residues. V was clipped by 0 bases and J by 4 bases, with 21 bases between them. Written as DNA, the CDR3 is TGCGCCAGCAGCCAAGATACTCCGAGAGGACAGTACGTCACTGAAGCTTTCTTT. This translates into CASSQDTPRGQYVTEAFF.

The gene calls are TRBV28 and TRBJ2-7, with 7 bases that match TRBD1. The CDR3 runs to 15 residues. Trimming cost V 6 bases and J 0 bases; bases outside gene matches: 8. The germline CDR1 and CDR2 sequences are MDHEN and SYDVKM. The CDR3 sequence is CASRAHWDSSYEQYF. The CDR3 nucleotides are TGTGCCAGCAGAGCTCACTGGGACAGCTCCTACGAGCAGTACTTC.

This clone was seen a few times. CDR3 region: CASSPSQIRNTIYF. The CDR3 DNA follows: TGTGCCAGCAGCCCCTCACAGATACGAAACACCATATATTTT. This chain uses TRBV11-2 with TRBJ1-3; no firm D call. The CDR3 totals 14 residues. Germline CDR1 reads SGHAT; CDR2 reads FQNNGV. The ends were cut back, 5 bases at V and 5 bases at J, with 13 bases in the middle.

V is TRBV9 and J is TRBJ2-1; 8 nucleotides align to TRBD2. Germline V lookup: CDR1 SGDLS, CDR2 YYNGEE. CDR3 size: 17 residues. After removal of 4 bases from V and 8 bases from J, the junction contained 17 bases not matched to a gene. The CDR3 loop reads CASSIEVPGTSVYEQFF. The CDR3 DNA reads TGTGCCAGCAGCATAGAAGTGCCCGGGACTAGTGTTTATGAGCAGTTCTTC.

This clone was detected only a few times. This chain uses TRBV7-9 with TRBJ1-4; a weak D match, TRBD1 (6 bases). Trimming removed 0 bases at V and 5 bases at J, with 22 bases between. This CDR3 has 19 residues. Germline values: CDR1 SEHNR, CDR2 FQNEAQ (reference sequence). In nucleotides, the CDR3 is TGTGCCAGCAGCTTAGCGCTCAACAGGGTAACCGGTTTAAATGAAAAACTGTTTTTT. Its protein product is CASSLALNRVTGLNEKLFF. The full variable domain, its missing parts supplied by reference TRBV7-9 and TRBJ1-4, is DTGVSQNPRHKITKRGQNVTFRCDPISEHNRLYWYRQTLGQGPEFLTYFQNEAQLEKSRLLSDRFSAERPKGSFSTLEIQRTEQGDSAMYLCASSLALNRVTGLNEKLFFGSGTQLSVL.

The chain carries TRBV9 and TRBJ2-1, with D possibly matching TRBD1 (6 bases). Germline assignment: CDR1 SGDLS and CDR2 YYNGEE. The length of the CDR3 is 13 residues. V was cut by 4 bases and J by 6 bases, with 11 bases left in between. DNA for the CDR3: TGTGCCAGCAGCCAGGGGAGTGTCAATGAGCAGTTCTTC. This gives the protein CASSQGSVNEQFF.

The chain employs TRBV7-9 and TRBJ2-3, with 8 bases that match TRBD1. Per the germline V gene, CDR1 is SEHNR and CDR2 is FQNEAQ (reference sequence). V gave up 5 bases and J gave up 1 base; unmatched junction bases: 5. The length of the CDR3 is 15 residues. CDR3 coding DNA: TGTGCCAGCAGCCACAGGGGGTTGGGCACAGATACGCAGTATTTT. This sequence encodes CASSHRGLGTDTQYF.

This clone was observed once. The chain joins TRBV11-3 to TRBJ2-2; D unresolved. V lost 5 bases, J lost 8 bases, and 6 bases lay in between. Germline CDR1 and CDR2: SGHNT and YENEEA. CDR3 length equals 11 residues. The CDR3 DNA follows: TGTGCCAGCAGCCCCAAAGGGGAGCTGTTTTTT. Translation gives CASSPKGELFF.

The genes are TRBV6-1 and TRBJ1-5, with D uncertain. Germline values: CDR1 MNHNS, CDR2 SASEGT. The CDR3 loop spans 17 amino acids. V lost 0 bases to trimming and J lost 6 bases, with 18 bases between them. CDR3 sequence reads: CASSEARGAGYGQPQHF. CDR3 nucleotide sequence: TGTGCCAGCAGTGAAGCCCGGGGAGCAGGCTACGGTCAGCCCCAGCATTTT.

The chain couples TRBV5-4 to TRBJ2-7; 7 nucleotides line up with TRBD1. Losses at the gene ends were 6 bases for V and 1 base for J; bases not matched to a gene: 7. Germline CDR1 and CDR2: SGHNT and YYREEE (reference sequence). This CDR3 region has 14 residues. The CDR3 nucleotides read TGTGCCAGCAAGATGACAGGGTTTTCCTACGAGCAGTACTTC. As protein: CASKMTGFSYEQYF.

The chain has TRBV6-6 and TRBJ2-3; tentatively, D is TRBD2 (7 bases). The CDR3 length is 14 residues. The ends were cut back, 10 bases at V and 6 bases at J, with 20 bases in the middle. Germline loops: CDR1 MNHNY, CDR2 SVGAGI (reference sequence). CDR3 amino acids: CAITDRAGADTQYF. The CDR3, as DNA: TGTGCCATTACGGACCGGGCGGGGGCTGATACGCAGTATTTT.

A few counts support this clone. The chain joins TRBV10-3 to TRBJ1-3, with 7 bases lining up with TRBD1. Germline assignment: CDR1 ENHRY and CDR2 SYGVKD. CDR3 size: 18 residues. V lost 2 bases, J lost 0 bases, and 10 bases stayed unmatched. The CDR3 sequence is CAISETPKTGNSGNTIYF. The CDR3 DNA is TGTGCCATCAGTGAGACTCCTAAGACAGGGAACTCTGGAAACACCATATATTTT.

V usage is TRBV5-4 and J usage is TRBJ1-1; maybe TRBD1 (5 bases). V was clipped by 3 bases and J by 5 bases, with 17 bases between them. Germline CDR1 and CDR2: SGHNT and YYREEE (reference sequence). The CDR3 consists of 15 residues. CDR3 DNA sequence: TGTGCCAGCAGCTCTAGACCTCAGAAGGGGACTGAAGCTTTCTTT. Translation: CASSSRPQKGTEAFF.

The chain couples TRBV5-1 to TRBJ2-7; 11 positions agree with TRBD2. Germline values: CDR1 SGHRS, CDR2 YFSETQ. This CDR3 comprises 14 residues. J was trimmed by 6 bases and V by 1 base; bases with no gene match: 3. CDR3 sequence (DNA): TGCGCCAGCAGCTTGAGGCTAGCGGGAGGCGAGCAGTACTTC. It codes for CASSLRLAGGEQYF.

V and J are TRBV12-5 and TRBJ2-1; 10 nucleotides match TRBD2. Per the germline V gene, CDR1 is LGHNT and CDR2 is FRNRAP. The CDR3 has 16 amino acids. V gave up 1 base and J gave up 3 bases; unmatched junction bases: 3. In DNA, the CDR3 is TGTGCTAGTGGTTTGGGGAGCGGGGGGGTCTACAATGAGCAGTTCTTC. It yields the protein CASGLGSGGVYNEQFF. Full variable domain (rest looked up from reference TRBV12-5 and TRBJ2-1): DARVTQTPRHKVTEMGQEVTMRCQPILGHNTVFWYRQTMMQGLELLAYFRNRAPLDDSGMPKDRFSAEMPDATLATLKIQPSEPRDSAVYFCASGLGSGGVYNEQFFGPGTRLTVL.

Concerning this clone: The CDR3 end shows no conserved phenylalanine or tryptophan, and so a read error is likely. The CDR3 is CASSQDRDRGRWIYGYTL. In nucleotides, the CDR3 is TGCGCCAGCAGCCAGGACCGGGACAGGGGGCGTTGGATCTATGGCTACACCCTC. The V gene is TRBV4-1, the J gene TRBJ1-2; 12 nucleotides match TRBD1. Trimming took 3 bases from V and 4 from J; bases not matched to a gene: 12. From germline, CDR1 is MGHRA and CDR2 YSYEKL. The CDR3 covers 18 residues.

This clone was counted a single time. The J gene is TRBJ1-5, the V gene TRBV15; D may be TRBD1 (5 bases). The V gene lost 1 base and the J gene lost 5 bases, with 15 bases spanning the gap. Germline CDR1 is LNHNV and CDR2 is YYDKDF (reference sequence). The CDR3 has 16 residues. The CDR3 nucleotides read TGTGCCACCAGCAGAGGGGTAGGGACTGGGTATCAGCCCCAGCATTTT. It is translated as CATSRGVGTGYQPQHF.

V and J are TRBV10-3 and TRBJ1-1; the match to TRBD1 covers 7 bases. Per germline, CDR1 ENHRY and CDR2 SYGVKD. Unmatched junction bases numbered 4, after V lost 6 bases and J lost 0 bases. There are 14 residues in the CDR3. The CDR3 sequence: CAISATGLNTEAFF. For the CDR3, the DNA is TGTGCCATCAGCGCGACAGGGTTGAACACTGAAGCTTTCTTT.

The chain has TRBV7-2 and TRBJ2-3; 14 bases map to TRBD2. The germline gives CDR1 SGHTA, CDR2 FQGNSA. The CDR3 extends over 16 amino acids. The V and J ends lost 5 bases and 6 bases, in that order; junction bases with no gene match: 7. The CDR3 reads CASSLLGLAGVDTQYF. In DNA form, the CDR3 reads TGTGCCAGCAGCCTCCTGGGACTAGCGGGAGTTGATACGCAGTATTTT. The variable domain in full, completed from reference TRBV7-2 and TRBJ2-3, reads GAGVSQSPSNKVTEKGKDVELRCDPISGHTALYWYRQSLGQGLEFLIYFQGNSAPDKSGLPSDRFSAERTGGSVSTLTIQRTQQEDSAVYLCASSLLGLAGVDTQYFGPGTRLTVL.